These 21 T cell receptor beta chains were all obtained from the same sample, sequenced in a study of blood T cell repertoires in COVID-19. Profiled with immunoSEQ multiplex PCR; TCRdb holds only in-frame clones, not every one. The table includes fewer than 350,000 clones, approximately 89% detected once. The specimen was PBMCs or T cells enriched from blood (not recorded which). These receptors originate from a middle-aged woman who had recovered from COVID-19.

The gene calls are TRBV7-9 and TRBJ1-1; D remains ambiguous. The germline V gene encodes CDR1 SEHNR and CDR2 FQNEAQ (reference sequence). The CDR3 contains 13 residues. Trimming removed 1 base at V and 8 bases at J, with 11 bases between. CDR3 nucleotide sequence: TGTGCCAGCAGCTTAGTCGGGGTGGAAGAAGCTTTCTTT. Its translation is CASSLVGVEEAFF.

J is TRBJ2-1 and V is TRBV11-2; D is possibly TRBD2 (6 bases). V was shortened by 5 bases and J by 8 bases, with 10 bases between the two germline ends. CDR1 is SGHAT, CDR2 FQNNGV, per germline. The CDR3 has 12 residues. CDR3 loop: CASSVLADEQFF. CDR3 DNA: TGTGCCAGCAGCGTACTAGCAGATGAGCAGTTCTTC.

V and J are TRBV5-1 and TRBJ2-5; D might be TRBD1 (5 bases). Germline loops: CDR1 SGHRS, CDR2 YFSETQ. The CDR3 spans 15 residues. Trimming pared 4 bases from V and 2 bases from J, leaving 15 bases between. The CDR3 DNA follows: TGCGCCAGCAGCACCGCTGGGGCAGGACAAGAGACCCAGTACTTC. Residues: CASSTAGAGQETQYF. The full variable domain, completed using reference TRBV5-1 and TRBJ2-5, is KAGVTQTPRYLIKTRGQQVTLSCSPISGHRSVSWYQQTPGQGLQFLFEYFSETQRNKGNFPGRFSGRQFSNSRSEMNVSTLELGDSALYLCASSTAGAGQETQYFGPGTRLLVL.

V gene TRBV5-1 combines with J gene TRBJ1-3; D is ambiguous. V dropped 8 bases and J dropped 2 bases, with 11 bases sitting between them. Germline V gene data show CDR1 as SGHRS and CDR2 as YFSETQ. The CDR3 runs to 13 residues. CDR3 sequence reads: CASPRQAGNTIYF. For the CDR3, the DNA is TGCGCCAGTCCCCGGCAGGCTGGAAACACCATATATTTT.

This clone was seen a few times. The CDR3 spells CASSLAASGGQETQYF. In DNA form, the CDR3 reads TGTGCCAGCAGCTTAGCGGCTAGCGGGGGTCAAGAGACCCAGTACTTC. The chain is built from TRBV7-2 and TRBJ2-5, with 10 bases aligning to TRBD2. This CDR3 contains 16 residues. V was pared by 0 bases and J by 2 bases, with 3 bases of the junction left unmatched. CDR1 and CDR2 (germline): SGHTA, FQGNSA.

This clone was observed a single time. The germline gene is not matched at one end of the junction; a read error may be the cause. The chain couples TRBV7-9 to TRBJ2-1; perhaps TRBD1 as D (7 bases). The CDR3 is 13 residues long. Looked up from germline, CDR1 is SEHNR and CDR2 is FQNEAQ (reference sequence). CDR3 in amino acids: CASSLSGGNEQFF. DNA for the CDR3: TGTGCTAGCAGCTTATCAGGGGGGAATGAGCAGTTCTTC.

The V and J genes are TRBV7-3 and TRBJ2-1, with D possibly being TRBD1 (5 bases). Germline values: CDR1 SGHTA, CDR2 FQGTGA. The CDR3 loop spans 13 amino acids. V dropped 3 bases and J dropped 3 bases, with 6 bases sitting between them. The CDR3 sequence: CASSFDSYNEQFF. CDR3 nucleotide sequence: TGTGCCAGCAGCTTTGACAGCTACAATGAGCAGTTCTTC.

This clone appeared a single time. The chain employs TRBV9 and TRBJ1-4, with unresolved D. Germline-derived CDR1 and CDR2 are SGDLS and YYNGEE. The CDR3 extends over 15 amino acids. Trimming pared 3 bases from V and 8 bases from J, leaving 17 bases between. DNA for the CDR3: TGTGCCAGCAGCGAGAGGGAGAATCGGATGGAAAAACTGTTTTTT. It translates to CASSERENRMEKLFF.

This clone has a handful of counts. The chain couples TRBV28 to TRBJ2-7; a weak D match, TRBD1 (7 bases). The CDR3 extends over 12 amino acids. V was trimmed by 6 bases and J by 4 bases, leaving 10 bases between them. In germline, CDR1 is MDHEN, CDR2 SYDVKM. DNA for the CDR3: TGTGCCAGCAGGACAGGGACTTACGAGCAGTACTTC. This sequence encodes CASRTGTYEQYF.

V is TRBV6-1 and J is TRBJ1-3; no reliable D call. The V end was cut by 3 bases, the J end by 0 bases, with 6 bases between. There are 14 residues in the CDR3. CDR1 MNHNS and CDR2 SASEGT come from the germline V gene. The CDR3 region has the DNA TGTGCCAGCAGTGATGGGCACTCTGGAAACACCATATATTTT. Translating it yields CASSDGHSGNTIYF.

This rearrangement joins TRBV2 to TRBJ1-4; TRBD1 is a possible D gene (5 bases). The germline gives CDR1 SNHLY, CDR2 FYNNEI. This CDR3 spans 11 amino acids. V was clipped by 8 bases and J by 16 bases, with 17 bases between them. In nucleotides, the CDR3 is TGTGCCAGCGCCCAAGGCGCGGGGCGGTTTTTT. Amino acid sequence: CASAQGAGRFF. Variable domain in full (rest from reference TRBV2 and TRBJ1-4): EPEVTQTPSHQVTQMGQEVILRCVPISNHLYFYWYRQILGQKVEFLVSFYNNEISEKSEIFDDQFSVERPDGSNFTLKIRSTKLEDSAMYFCASAQGAGRFFGSGTQLSVL.

CDR3 bases: TGTGCCAGCTCACCACTGAGCGGGGTGGCTTTCTTT. It translates to CASSPLSGVAFF. The chain couples TRBV18 to TRBJ1-1; D uncertain. Trimming cost V 1 base and J 11 bases, with 11 bases left between them. The germline V gene has CDR1 KGHSH and CDR2 LQKENI. The CDR3 is 12 residues long.

The chain uses TRBV7-2 and TRBJ2-7; weak D call: TRBD2 (5 bases). Germline CDR1 reads SGHTA; CDR2 reads FQGNSA. The V gene lost 4 bases and the J gene lost 3 bases, with 16 bases spanning the gap. This CDR3 is 15 amino acids long. In DNA, the CDR3 is TGTGCCAGCAGCTCGCCCCTTACTAGATACTACGAGCAGTACTTC. Encoded protein: CASSSPLTRYYEQYF. Full variable domain (remainder filled in from reference TRBV7-2 and TRBJ2-7): GAGVSQSPSNKVTEKGKDVELRCDPISGHTALYWYRQSLGQGLEFLIYFQGNSAPDKSGLPSDRFSAERTGGSVSTLTIQRTQQEDSAVYLCASSSPLTRYYEQYFGPGTRLTVT.

The J gene is TRBJ1-5, the V gene TRBV6-2 or TRBV6-3; the D gene is possibly TRBD1 (5 bases). The germline V gene has CDR1 MNHEY and CDR2 SVGEGT. This CDR3 is 15 amino acids long. With 0 bases removed from V and 6 bases from J, the gap between germline ends came to 12 bases. In DNA, the CDR3 is TGTGCCAGCAGTTACTCGTTAGGGGCGCGTCAGCCCCAGCATTTT. Its protein product is CASSYSLGARQPQHF.

Only one count was recorded for this clone. The J gene is TRBJ1-2, the V gene TRBV28; D is possibly TRBD1 (6 bases). Between the trimmed V and J ends, which lost 7 bases and 4 bases, there was a span of 16 bases. Looked up from germline, CDR1 is MDHEN and CDR2 is SYDVKM. This CDR3 spans 14 amino acids. The CDR3: CASNLRTAGYGYTF. The CDR3 region has the DNA TGTGCCAGCAATCTCAGGACAGCCGGCTATGGCTACACCTTC.

V usage is TRBV7-2 and J usage is TRBJ2-1, with TRBD2 identical over 10 bases. V was clipped by 1 base and J by 6 bases; unmatched bases: 3. This CDR3 region has 15 residues. CDR1 is SGHTA, CDR2 FQGNSA, per germline. The CDR3 DNA is TGTGCCAGCAGCTTAGTAGCGGGGGGTGGCAATGAGCAGTTCTTC. Translating gives CASSLVAGGGNEQFF.

This sequence joins TRBV7-9 and TRBJ1-1; possible D gene TRBD1, 5 bases. The CDR3 is 15 residues long. Per the germline V gene, CDR1 is SEHNR and CDR2 is FQNEAQ (reference sequence). The V end lost 5 bases, the J end lost 4 bases, and 17 bases lay between the germline ends. This CDR3 is CASSRLGAGGTEAFF. The CDR3, as DNA: TGTGCCAGCAGCCGACTTGGGGCGGGAGGCACTGAAGCTTTCTTT.

As regards this clone: Different DNA sequences within this sample yield the same CDR3. V gene TRBV7-3 combines with J gene TRBJ1-2; a possible D gene is TRBD1 (6 bases). Trimming removed 5 bases at V and 4 bases at J, with 17 bases between. CDR1 SGHTA and CDR2 FQGTGA come from the germline V gene. The CDR3 runs to 15 residues. For the CDR3, the DNA is TGTGCCAGCAGCCCACAGGGTGCGACACCCTATGGCTACACCTTC. This translates into CASSPQGATPYGYTF. Supplemented by reference TRBV7-3 and TRBJ1-2, the full variable domain reads GAGVSQTPSNKVTEKGKYVELRCDPISGHTALYWYRQSLGQGPEFLIYFQGTGAADDSGLPNDRFFAVRPEGSVSTLKIQRTERGDSAVYLCASSPQGATPYGYTFGSGTRLTVV.

The genes are TRBV5-1 and TRBJ1-2, with TRBD1 matching 10 bases. The CDR3 loop spans 14 amino acids. CDR1 is SGHRS and CDR2 is YFSETQ in the germline V gene. V lost 4 bases, J lost 7 bases, and 7 bases stayed unmatched. The DNA of the CDR3 is TGCGCCAGCAGCCAGGACAGGGGGGTTTCTGGCTACACCTTC. Its translation: CASSQDRGVSGYTF. The full variable domain, completed using reference TRBV5-1 and TRBJ1-2, is KAGVTQTPRYLIKTRGQQVTLSCSPISGHRSVSWYQQTPGQGLQFLFEYFSETQRNKGNFPGRFSGRQFSNSRSEMNVSTLELGDSALYLCASSQDRGVSGYTFGSGTRLTVV.

This chain connects TRBV5-1 to TRBJ1-2; TRBD1 agrees at 9 bases. Trimming took 0 bases from V and 2 from J; bases not matched to a gene: 2. The germline V gene has CDR1 SGHRS and CDR2 YFSETQ. This CDR3 has 15 amino acids. The CDR3 DNA reads as TGCGCCAGCAGCTTGGCCGGACAGGGGAACTATGGCTACACCTTC. Amino acid sequence: CASSLAGQGNYGYTF.

This clone appeared a single time. The V call is TRBV18, the J call TRBJ1-1; 8 bases line up with TRBD1. CDR3 length: 14 amino acids. The ends lost 2 bases at V and 6 bases at J; junction bases unmatched: 5. The germline CDR1 and CDR2 sequences are KGHSH and LQKENI. DNA for the CDR3: TGTGCCAGCTCACCAGGACAGGGAACCCCTGAAGCTTTCTTT. It is translated as CASSPGQGTPEAFF.